These T cell receptor beta chains were read from a single sample in a study of T cells in localized non-small cell lung cancer. Using immunoSEQ multiplex PCR, the repertoire was profiled, and TCRdb retains in-frame clones only, with some absent. Of around 53,000 clones listed, 60% to 85% are singletons. The starting material was PBMCs, obtained before any cancer treatment. The source of these receptors is a woman aged 35 to 69 with stage II lung adenocarcinoma. Each CDR3 is given without its conserved first and last residue.

j_call	v_call	cdr3_aa
TRBJ1-2	TRBV4-2	ASSHPSGEDYGYT
TRBJ2-7	TRBV6-1	ASSEAFGGFTYEQY
TRBJ1-6	TRBV7-7	ASSLGQENSPLH
TRBJ1-1	TRBV9	ASSVSRQGGLPEAF
TRBJ1-2	TRBV28	ASWETGTGGADYGYT
TRBJ2-7	TRBV7-2	ASSLNTAFEQY
TRBJ2-3	TRBV30	AWSVTTPGRGTQY
TRBJ1-5	TRBV7-2	ASSHSPRTRGSNQPQH
TRBJ1-6	TRBV7-2	ASSLEGVNSPLH
TRBJ1-5	TRBV6-5	ASSYLAGSNQPQH
TRBJ2-7	TRBV7-8	ASSLGGQGLGEQY
TRBJ1-1	TRBV6-1	ASSPPRPEAF
TRBJ2-7	TRBV18	ASSFDSPLTYEQY
TRBJ1-1	TRBV18	ASSRTVESPETEAF
TRBJ1-1	TRBV30	AWSGAPYSTEAF
TRBJ2-1	TRBV2	ASGYPSGGVYNEQF
TRBJ2-3	TRBV5-6	ASSLQGIGTDTQY
TRBJ2-1	TRBV19	ASSIAGANEQF
TRBJ1-5	TRBV19	ASSMSRTGNQPQH
TRBJ1-3	TRBV4-1	ASSQAGSGNTIY
TRBJ2-3	TRBV7-6	ASSRQTSGGADTQY
TRBJ1-6	TRBV14	ASSQWDGSSYNSPLH
TRBJ2-1	TRBV6-6	ASSFGQGANEQF
TRBJ1-2	TRBV11-1	ASSFGGNRGGYT
TRBJ2-7	TRBV5-1	ASSLERVQY
TRBJ1-1	TRBV20-1	SAREGTEAF
TRBJ1-6	TRBV2	ARQGDFGSSYNSPLH
TRBJ1-1	TRBV10-3	AISEGDLNTEAF
TRBJ2-5	TRBV19	ASSTTGGQETQY
TRBJ2-2	TRBV7-8	ASSLDRAGELF